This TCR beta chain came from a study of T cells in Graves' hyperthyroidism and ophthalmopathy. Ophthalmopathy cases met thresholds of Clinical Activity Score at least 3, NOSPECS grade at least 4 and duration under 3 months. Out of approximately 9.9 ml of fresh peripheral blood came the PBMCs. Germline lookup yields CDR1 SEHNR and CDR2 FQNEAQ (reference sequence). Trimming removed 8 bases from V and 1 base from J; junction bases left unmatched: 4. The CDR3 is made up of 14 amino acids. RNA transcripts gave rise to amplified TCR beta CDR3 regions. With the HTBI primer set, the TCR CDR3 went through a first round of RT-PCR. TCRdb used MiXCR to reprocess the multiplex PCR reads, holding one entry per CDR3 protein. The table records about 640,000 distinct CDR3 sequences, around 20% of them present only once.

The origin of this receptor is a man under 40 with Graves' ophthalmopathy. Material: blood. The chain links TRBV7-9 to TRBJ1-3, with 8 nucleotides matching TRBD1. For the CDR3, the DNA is TGTGCCAGCGGCAGGACAGGGTCTGGAAACACCATATATTTT. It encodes CASGRTGSGNTIYF.